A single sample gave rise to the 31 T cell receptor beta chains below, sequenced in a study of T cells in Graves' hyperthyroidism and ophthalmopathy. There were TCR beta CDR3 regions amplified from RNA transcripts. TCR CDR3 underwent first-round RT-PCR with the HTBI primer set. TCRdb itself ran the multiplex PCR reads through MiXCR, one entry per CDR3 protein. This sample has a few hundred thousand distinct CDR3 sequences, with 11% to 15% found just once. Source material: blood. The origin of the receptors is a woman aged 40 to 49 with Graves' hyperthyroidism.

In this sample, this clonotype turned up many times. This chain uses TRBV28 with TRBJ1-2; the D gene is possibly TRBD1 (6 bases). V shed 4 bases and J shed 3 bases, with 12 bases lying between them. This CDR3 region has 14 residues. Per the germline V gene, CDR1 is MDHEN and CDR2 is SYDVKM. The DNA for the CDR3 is TGTGCCAGCAGTTCTGGACAGTCATACTATGGCTACACCTTC. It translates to CASSSGQSYYGYTF.

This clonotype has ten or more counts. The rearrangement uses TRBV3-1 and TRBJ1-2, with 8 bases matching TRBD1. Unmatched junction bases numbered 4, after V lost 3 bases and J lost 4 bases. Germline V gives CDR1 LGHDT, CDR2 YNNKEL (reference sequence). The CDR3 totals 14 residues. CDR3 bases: TGTGCCAGCAGCCAGGACAGGGATGGCTATGGCTACACCTTC. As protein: CASSQDRDGYGYTF.

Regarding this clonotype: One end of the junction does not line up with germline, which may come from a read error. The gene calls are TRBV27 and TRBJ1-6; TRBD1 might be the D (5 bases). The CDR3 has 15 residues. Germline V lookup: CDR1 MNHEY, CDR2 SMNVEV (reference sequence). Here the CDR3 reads CASSLSRTRNSALHF. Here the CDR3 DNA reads TGTGCCAGCAGTTTATCCCGGACACGAAATTCAGCCCTCCACTTT.

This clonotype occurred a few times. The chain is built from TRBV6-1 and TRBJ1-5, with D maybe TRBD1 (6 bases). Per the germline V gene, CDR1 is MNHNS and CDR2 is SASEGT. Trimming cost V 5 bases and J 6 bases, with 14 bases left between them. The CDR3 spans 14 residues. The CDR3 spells CASSPGVGGQPQHF. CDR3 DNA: TGTGCCAGCAGTCCAGGGGTTGGAGGTCAGCCCCAGCATTTT.

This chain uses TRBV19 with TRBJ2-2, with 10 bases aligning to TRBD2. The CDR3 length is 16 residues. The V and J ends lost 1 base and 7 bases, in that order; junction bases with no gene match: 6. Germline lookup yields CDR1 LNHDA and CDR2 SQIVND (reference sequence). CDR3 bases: TGTGCCAGTAGTATAGCCTGGACTAGCGGTGGCGGGGAGCTGTTTTTT. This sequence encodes CASSIAWTSGGGELFF.

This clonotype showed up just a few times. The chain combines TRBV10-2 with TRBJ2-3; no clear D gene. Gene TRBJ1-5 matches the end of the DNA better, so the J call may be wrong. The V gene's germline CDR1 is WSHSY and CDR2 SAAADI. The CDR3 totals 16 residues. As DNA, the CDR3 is TGCGCCAGCAGTGAGTCGCCAGCGGGCTTCACAGATACGCAGCATTTT. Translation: CASSESPAGFTDTQHF.

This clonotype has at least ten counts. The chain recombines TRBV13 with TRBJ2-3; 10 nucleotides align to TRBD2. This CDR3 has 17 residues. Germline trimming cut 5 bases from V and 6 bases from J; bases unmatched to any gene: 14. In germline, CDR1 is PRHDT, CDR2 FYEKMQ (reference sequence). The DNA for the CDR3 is TGTGCCAGCAGCATAAGACTAGCGGGTGGAGTGACGGATACGCAGTATTTT. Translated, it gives CASSIRLAGGVTDTQYF. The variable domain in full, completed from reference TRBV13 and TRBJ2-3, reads AAGVIQSPRHLIKEKRETATLKCYPIPRHDTVYWYQQGPGQDPQFLISFYEKMQSDKGSIPDRFSAQQFSDYHSELNMSSLELGDSALYFCASSIRLAGGVTDTQYFGPGTRLTVL.

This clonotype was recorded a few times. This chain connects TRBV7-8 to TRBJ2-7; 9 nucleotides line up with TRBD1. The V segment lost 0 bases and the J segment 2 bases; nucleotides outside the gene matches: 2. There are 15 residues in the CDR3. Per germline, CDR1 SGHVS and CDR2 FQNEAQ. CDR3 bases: TGTGCCAGCAGCTTAGCAAGGACAGGGGCCTACGAGCAGTACTTC. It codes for CASSLARTGAYEQYF.

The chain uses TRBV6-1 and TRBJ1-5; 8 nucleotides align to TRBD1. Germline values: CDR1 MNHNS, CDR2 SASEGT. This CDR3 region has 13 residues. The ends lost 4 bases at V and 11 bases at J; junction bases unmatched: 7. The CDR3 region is CASSAPGTGAQHF. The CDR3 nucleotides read TGTGCCAGCAGTGCCCCCGGGACAGGAGCCCAGCATTTT.

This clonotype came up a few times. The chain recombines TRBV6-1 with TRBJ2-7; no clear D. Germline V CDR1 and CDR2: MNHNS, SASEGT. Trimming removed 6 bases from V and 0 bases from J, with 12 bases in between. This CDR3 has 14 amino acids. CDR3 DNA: TGTGCCAGCAGCTCCGGGCTCCGCTCCTACGAGCAGTACTTC. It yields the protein CASSSGLRSYEQYF.

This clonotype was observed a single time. The CDR3 protein is CASSLPQIGQYF. The CDR3 bases are TGTGCCAGCAGTTTACCACAGATCGGGCAGTACTTC. This sequence joins TRBV28 and TRBJ2-7; unclear D gene. Trimming shortened V by 2 bases and J by 9 bases, and 11 bases separated the two germline ends. Germline CDR1 and CDR2: MDHEN and SYDVKM. The CDR3 loop spans 12 amino acids.

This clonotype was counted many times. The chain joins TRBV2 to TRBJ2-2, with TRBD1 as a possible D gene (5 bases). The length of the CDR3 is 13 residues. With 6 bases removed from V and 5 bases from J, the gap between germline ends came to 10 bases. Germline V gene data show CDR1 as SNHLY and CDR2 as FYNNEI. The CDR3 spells CASRPQGTGELFF. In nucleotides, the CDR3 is TGTGCCAGCAGACCCCAGGGTACCGGGGAGCTGTTTTTT.

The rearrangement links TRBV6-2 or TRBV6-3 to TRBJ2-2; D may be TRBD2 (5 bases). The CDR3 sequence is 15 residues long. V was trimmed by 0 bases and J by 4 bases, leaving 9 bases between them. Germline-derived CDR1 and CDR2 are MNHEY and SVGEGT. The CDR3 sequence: CASSYSTRFTGELFF. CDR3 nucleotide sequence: TGTGCCAGCAGTTACTCAACTAGATTCACCGGGGAGCTGTTTTTT.

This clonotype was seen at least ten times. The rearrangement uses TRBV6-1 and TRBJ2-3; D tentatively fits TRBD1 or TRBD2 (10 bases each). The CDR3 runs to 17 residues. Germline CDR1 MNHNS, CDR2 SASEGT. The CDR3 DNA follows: TGTTCAACGGGACAGGGGTTACTAGCGGGGAGCACAGATACGCAGTATTTT. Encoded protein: CSTGQGLLAGSTDTQYF.

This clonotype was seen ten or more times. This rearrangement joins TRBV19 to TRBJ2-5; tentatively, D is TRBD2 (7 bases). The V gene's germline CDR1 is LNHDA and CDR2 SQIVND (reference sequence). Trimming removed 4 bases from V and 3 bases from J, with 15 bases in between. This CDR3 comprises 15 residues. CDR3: CASSTYREGEETQYF. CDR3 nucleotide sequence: TGTGCCAGTAGTACCTACAGGGAGGGCGAAGAGACCCAGTACTTC.

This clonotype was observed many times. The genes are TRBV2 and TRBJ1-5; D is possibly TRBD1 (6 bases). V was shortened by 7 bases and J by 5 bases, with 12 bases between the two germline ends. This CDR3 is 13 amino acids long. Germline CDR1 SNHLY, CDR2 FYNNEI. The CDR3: CASTAGEYQPQHF. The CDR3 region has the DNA TGTGCCAGCACGGCAGGGGAGTATCAGCCCCAGCATTTT.

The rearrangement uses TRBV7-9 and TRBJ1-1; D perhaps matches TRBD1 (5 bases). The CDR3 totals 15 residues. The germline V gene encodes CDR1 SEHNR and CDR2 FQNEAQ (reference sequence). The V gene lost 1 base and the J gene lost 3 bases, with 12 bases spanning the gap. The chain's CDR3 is CASSLDVGVDTEAFF. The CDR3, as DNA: TGTGCCAGCAGCTTAGATGTAGGGGTAGACACTGAAGCTTTCTTT. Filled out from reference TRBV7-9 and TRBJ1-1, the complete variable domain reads DTGVSQNPRHKITKRGQNVTFRCDPISEHNRLYWYRQTLGQGPEFLTYFQNEAQLEKSRLLSDRFSAERPKGSFSTLEIQRTEQGDSAMYLCASSLDVGVDTEAFFGQGTRLTVV.

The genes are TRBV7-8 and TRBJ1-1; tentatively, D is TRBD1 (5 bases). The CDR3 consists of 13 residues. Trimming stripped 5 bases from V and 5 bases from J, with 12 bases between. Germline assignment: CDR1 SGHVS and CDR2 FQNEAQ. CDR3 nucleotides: TGTGCCAGCAGCATAGGGGTGGAGACTGAAGCTTTCTTT. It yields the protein CASSIGVETEAFF. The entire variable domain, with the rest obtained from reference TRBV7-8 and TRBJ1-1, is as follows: GAGVSQSPRYKVAKRGQDVALRCDPISGHVSLFWYQQALGQGPEFLTYFQNEAQLDKSGLPSDRFFAERPEGSVSTLKIQRTQQEDSAVYLCASSIGVETEAFFGQGTRLTVV.

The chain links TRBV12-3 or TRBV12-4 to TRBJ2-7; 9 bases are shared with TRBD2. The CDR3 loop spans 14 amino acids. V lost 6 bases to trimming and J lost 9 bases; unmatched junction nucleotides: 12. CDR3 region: CASRGTSRDGGQYF. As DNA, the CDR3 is TGTGCCAGCAGGGGGACTAGCCGAGATGGGGGGCAGTACTTC.

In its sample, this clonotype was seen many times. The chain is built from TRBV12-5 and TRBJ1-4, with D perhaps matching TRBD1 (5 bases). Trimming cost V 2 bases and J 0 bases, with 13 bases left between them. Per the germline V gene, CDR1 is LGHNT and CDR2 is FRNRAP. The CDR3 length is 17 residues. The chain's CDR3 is CASGLKAGLATNEKLFF. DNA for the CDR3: TGTGCTAGTGGTTTGAAGGCAGGGCTAGCAACTAATGAAAAACTGTTTTTT.

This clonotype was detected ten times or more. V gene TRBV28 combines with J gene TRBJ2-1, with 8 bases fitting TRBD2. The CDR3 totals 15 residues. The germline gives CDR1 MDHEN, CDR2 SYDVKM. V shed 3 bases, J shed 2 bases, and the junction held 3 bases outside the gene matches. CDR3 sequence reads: CASSLRSGAYNEQFF. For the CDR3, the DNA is TGTGCCAGCAGTTTGCGTAGCGGGGCCTACAATGAGCAGTTCTTC.

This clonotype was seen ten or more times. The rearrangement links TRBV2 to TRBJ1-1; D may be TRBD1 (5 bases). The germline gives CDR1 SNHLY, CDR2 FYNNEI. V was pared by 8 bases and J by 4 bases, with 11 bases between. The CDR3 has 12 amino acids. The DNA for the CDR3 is TGTGCCAGCCATGGGGGGGGCACTGAAGCTTTCTTT. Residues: CASHGGGTEAFF.

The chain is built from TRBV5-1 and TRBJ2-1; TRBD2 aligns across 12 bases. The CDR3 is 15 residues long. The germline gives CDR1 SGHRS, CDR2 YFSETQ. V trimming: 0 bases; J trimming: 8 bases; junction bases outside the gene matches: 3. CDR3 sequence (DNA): TGCGCCAGCAGCTTGGATCTAGCGGGAGGGCATGAGCAGTTCTTC. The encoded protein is CASSLDLAGGHEQFF.

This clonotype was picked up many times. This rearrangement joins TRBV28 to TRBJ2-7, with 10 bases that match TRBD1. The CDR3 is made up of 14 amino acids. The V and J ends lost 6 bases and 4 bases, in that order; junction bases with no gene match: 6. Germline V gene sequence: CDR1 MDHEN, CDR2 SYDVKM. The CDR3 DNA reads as TGTGCCAGCAGCCGGGACAGGGGCATGTACGAGCAGTACTTC. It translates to CASSRDRGMYEQYF. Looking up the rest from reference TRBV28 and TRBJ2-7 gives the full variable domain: DVKVTQSSRYLVKRTGEKVFLECVQDMDHENMFWYRQDPGLGLRLIYFSYDVKMKEKGDIPEGYSVSREKKERFSLILESASTNQTSMYLCASSRDRGMYEQYFGPGTRLTVT.

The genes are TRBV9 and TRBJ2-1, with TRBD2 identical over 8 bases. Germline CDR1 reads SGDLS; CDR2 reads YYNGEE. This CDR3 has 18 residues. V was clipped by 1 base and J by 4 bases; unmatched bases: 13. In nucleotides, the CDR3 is TGTGCCAGCAGCGTAAGTCGTCTAGGACTAGCCGATTACAATGAGCAGTTCTTC. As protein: CASSVSRLGLADYNEQFF.

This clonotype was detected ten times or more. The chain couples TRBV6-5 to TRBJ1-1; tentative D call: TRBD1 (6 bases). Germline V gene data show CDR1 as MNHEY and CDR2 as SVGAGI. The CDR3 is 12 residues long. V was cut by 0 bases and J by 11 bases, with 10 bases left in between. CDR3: CASSYSGGYAFF. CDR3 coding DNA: TGTGCCAGCAGTTACTCCGGGGGCTACGCTTTCTTT.

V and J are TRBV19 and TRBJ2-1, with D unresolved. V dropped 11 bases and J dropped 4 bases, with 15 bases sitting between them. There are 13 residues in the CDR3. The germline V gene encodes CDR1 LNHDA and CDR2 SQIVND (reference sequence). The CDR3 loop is CAAGDQPYNEQFF. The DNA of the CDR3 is TGTGCCGCCGGAGATCAACCATACAATGAGCAGTTCTTC.

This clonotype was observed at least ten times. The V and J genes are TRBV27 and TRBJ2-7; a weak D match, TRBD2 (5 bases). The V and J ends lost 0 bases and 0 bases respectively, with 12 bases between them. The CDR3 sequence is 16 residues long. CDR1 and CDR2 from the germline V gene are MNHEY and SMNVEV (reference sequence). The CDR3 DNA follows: TGTGCCAGCAGTTTATCGATTGAGCGGCCCTCCTACGAGCAGTACTTC. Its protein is CASSLSIERPSYEQYF.

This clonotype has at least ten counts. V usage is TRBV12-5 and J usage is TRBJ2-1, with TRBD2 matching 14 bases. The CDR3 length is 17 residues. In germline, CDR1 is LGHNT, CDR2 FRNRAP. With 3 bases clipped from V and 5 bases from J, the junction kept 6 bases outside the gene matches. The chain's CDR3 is CASGFGLAGGPHNEQFF. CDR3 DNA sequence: TGTGCTAGTGGTTTTGGACTAGCGGGAGGCCCACACAATGAGCAGTTCTTC.

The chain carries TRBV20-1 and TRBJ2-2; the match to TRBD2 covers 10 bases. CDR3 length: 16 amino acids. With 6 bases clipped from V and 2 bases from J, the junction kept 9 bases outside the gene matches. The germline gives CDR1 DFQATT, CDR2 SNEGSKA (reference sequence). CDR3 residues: CSASRASGGNTGELFF. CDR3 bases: TGCAGTGCATCAAGGGCTAGCGGGGGCAACACCGGGGAGCTGTTTTTT.

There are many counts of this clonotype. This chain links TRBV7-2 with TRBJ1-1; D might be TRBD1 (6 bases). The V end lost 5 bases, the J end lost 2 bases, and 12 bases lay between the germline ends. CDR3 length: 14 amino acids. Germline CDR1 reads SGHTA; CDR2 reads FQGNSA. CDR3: CASSPTGFNTEAFF. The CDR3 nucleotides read TGTGCCAGCAGCCCGACAGGATTTAACACTGAAGCTTTCTTT.